This paragraph covers one T cell receptor (beta chain) sequence. Some clones are missing from TCRdb's copy, which holds only in-frame ones; the method was immunoSEQ multiplex PCR. The sample has approximately 90,000 clones, around four fifths seen once. CDR3 size: 13 residues. V lost 6 bases and J 6 bases, leaving 12 bases between the germline ends. These data are taken from a study of blood T cell repertoires in COVID-19. This sequence joins TRBV12-3 or TRBV12-4 and TRBJ2-1, with D maybe TRBD2 (6 bases). Sequencing input: peripheral blood. The sequence derives from a woman older than 75 with active or convalescent COVID-19. This CDR3 reads CASSFGLTNEQFF. CDR3 DNA: TGTGCCAGCAGCTTTGGACTAACCAATGAGCAGTTCTTC.